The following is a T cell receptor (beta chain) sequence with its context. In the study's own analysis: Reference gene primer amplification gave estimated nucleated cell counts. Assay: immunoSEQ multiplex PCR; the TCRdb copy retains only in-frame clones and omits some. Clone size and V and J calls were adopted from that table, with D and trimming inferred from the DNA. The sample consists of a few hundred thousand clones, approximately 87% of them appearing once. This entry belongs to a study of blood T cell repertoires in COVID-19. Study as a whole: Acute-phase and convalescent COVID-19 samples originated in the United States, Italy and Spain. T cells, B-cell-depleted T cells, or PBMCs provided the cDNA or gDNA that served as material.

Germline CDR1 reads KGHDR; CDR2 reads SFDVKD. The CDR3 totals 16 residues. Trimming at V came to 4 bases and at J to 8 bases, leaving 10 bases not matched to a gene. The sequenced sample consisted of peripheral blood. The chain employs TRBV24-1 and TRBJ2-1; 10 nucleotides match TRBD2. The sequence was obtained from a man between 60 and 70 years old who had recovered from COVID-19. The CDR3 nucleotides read TGTGCCACCAGTGACACCAGGATAGCGGGAGGACATGAGCAGTTCTTC. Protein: CATSDTRIAGGHEQFF.